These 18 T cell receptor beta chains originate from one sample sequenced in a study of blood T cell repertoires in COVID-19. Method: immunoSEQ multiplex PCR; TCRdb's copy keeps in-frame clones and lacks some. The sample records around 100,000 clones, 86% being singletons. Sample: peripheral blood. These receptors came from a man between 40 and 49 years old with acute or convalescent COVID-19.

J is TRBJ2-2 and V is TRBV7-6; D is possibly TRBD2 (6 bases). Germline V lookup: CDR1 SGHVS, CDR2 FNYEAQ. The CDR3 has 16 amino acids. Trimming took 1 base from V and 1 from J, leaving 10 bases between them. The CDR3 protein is CASSLDRGKNTGELFF. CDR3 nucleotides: TGTGCCAGCAGCTTAGATCGCGGGAAGAACACCGGGGAGCTGTTTTTT.

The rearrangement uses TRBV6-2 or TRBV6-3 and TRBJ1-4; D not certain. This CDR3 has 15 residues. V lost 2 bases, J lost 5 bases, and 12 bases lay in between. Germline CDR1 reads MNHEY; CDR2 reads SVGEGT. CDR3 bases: TGTGCCAGCAGTTACGGATACCCGGGGAATGAAAAACTGTTTTTT. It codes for CASSYGYPGNEKLFF.

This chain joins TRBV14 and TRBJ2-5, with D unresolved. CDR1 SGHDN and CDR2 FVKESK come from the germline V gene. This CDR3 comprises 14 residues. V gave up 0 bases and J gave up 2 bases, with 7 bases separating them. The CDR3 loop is CASSQENSQETQYF. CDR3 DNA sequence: TGTGCCAGCAGCCAAGAAAACAGTCAAGAGACCCAGTACTTC.

The CDR3 sequence is CASSYLAGGSYNEQFF. DNA of the CDR3: TGTGCCAGCAGTTACTTAGCGGGAGGGTCCTACAATGAGCAGTTCTTC. This sequence joins TRBV6-5 and TRBJ2-1; TRBD2 matches 11 bases. The CDR3 is 16 amino acids. Germline V gene lookup returns CDR1 MNHEY and CDR2 SVGAGI. J was trimmed by 1 base and V by 1 base; bases with no gene match: 0.

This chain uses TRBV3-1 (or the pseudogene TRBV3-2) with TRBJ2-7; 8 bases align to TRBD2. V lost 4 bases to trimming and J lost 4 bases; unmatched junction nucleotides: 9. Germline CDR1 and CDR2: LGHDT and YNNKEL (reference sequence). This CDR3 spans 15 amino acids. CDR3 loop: CASSPPGGRLYEQYF. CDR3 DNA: TGTGCCAGCAGCCCCCCGGGGGGGCGGTTGTACGAGCAGTACTTC.

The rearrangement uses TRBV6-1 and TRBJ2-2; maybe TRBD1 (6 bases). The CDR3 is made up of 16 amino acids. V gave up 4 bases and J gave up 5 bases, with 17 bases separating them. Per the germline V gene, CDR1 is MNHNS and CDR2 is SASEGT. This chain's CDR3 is CASSARGSQGTGELFF. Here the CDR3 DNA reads TGTGCCAGCAGTGCTAGGGGAAGTCAGGGGACCGGGGAGCTGTTTTTT.

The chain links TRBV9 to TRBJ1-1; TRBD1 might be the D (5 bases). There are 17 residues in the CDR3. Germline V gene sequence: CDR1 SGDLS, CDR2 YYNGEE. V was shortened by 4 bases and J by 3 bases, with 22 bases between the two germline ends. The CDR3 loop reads CASSPRGGGYQDTEAFF. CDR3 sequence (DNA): TGTGCCAGCAGCCCTCGCGGGGGGGGTTATCAGGACACTGAAGCTTTCTTT.

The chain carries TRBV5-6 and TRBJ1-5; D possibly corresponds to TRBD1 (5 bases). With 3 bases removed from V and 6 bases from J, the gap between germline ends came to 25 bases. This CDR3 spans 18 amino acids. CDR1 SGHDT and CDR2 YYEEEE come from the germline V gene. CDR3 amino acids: CASSWGVEGLTWGQPQHF. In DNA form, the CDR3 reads TGTGCCAGCAGCTGGGGGGTGGAAGGGCTAACTTGGGGTCAGCCCCAGCATTTT. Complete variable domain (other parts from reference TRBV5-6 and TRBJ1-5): DAGVTQSPTHLIKTRGQQVTLRCSPKSGHDTVSWYQQALGQGPQFIFQYYEEEERQRGNFPDRFSGHQFPNYSSELNVNALLLGDSALYLCASSWGVEGLTWGQPQHFGDGTRLSIL.

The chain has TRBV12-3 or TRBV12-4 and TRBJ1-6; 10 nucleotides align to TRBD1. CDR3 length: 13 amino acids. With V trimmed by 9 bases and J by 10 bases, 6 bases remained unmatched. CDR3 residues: CASYRDRGSPLHF. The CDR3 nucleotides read TGTGCCAGTTACCGGGACAGGGGCTCACCCCTCCACTTT.

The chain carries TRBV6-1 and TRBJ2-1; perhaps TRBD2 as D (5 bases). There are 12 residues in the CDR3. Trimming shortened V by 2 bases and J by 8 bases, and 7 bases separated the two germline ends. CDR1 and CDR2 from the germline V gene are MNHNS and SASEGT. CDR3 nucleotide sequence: TGTGCCAGCAGTGAATACGGGGATGAGCAGTTCTTC. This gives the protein CASSEYGDEQFF.

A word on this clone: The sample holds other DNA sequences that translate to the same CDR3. The DNA of the CDR3 is TGCGCCAGCAGCTTGGCAGGAAGTGGAAACACCATATATTTT. The encoded protein is CASSLAGSGNTIYF. The chain uses TRBV5-1 and TRBJ1-3; no firm D call. Trimming took 0 bases from V and 3 from J, leaving 7 bases between them. This CDR3 has 14 amino acids. CDR1 and CDR2 from the germline V gene are SGHRS and YFSETQ.

CDR3 sequence (DNA): TGTGCCAGCAGCTTGGATGGGGGCGGGAATCAGCCCCAGCATTTT. It codes for CASSLDGGGNQPQHF. The rearrangement joins TRBV5-4 to TRBJ1-5; a possible D gene is TRBD1 (6 bases). V gave up 0 bases and J gave up 4 bases, with 11 bases separating them. CDR1 is SGHNT, CDR2 YYREEE, per germline (reference sequence). CDR3 size: 15 residues.

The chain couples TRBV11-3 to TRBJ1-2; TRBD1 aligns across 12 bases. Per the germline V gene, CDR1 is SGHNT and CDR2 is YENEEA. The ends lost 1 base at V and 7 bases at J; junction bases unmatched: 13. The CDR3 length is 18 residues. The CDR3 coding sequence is TGTGCCAGCAGCTTAGGAAAATCGGGACAGGGGGCGCAGGCTGGCTACACCTTC. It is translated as CASSLGKSGQGAQAGYTF.

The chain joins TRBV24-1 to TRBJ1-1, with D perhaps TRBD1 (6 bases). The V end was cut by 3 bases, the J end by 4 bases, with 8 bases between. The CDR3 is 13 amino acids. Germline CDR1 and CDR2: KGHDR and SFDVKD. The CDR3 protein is CATSDTGSTEAFF. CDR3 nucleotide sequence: TGTGCCACCAGTGATACAGGGTCCACTGAAGCTTTCTTT.

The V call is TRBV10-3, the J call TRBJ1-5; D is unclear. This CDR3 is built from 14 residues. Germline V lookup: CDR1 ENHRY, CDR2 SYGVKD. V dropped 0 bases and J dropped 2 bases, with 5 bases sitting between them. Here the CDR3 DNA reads TGTGCCATCAGTGAGTCGGGAGGCAATCAGCCCCAGCATTTT. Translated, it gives CAISESGGNQPQHF.

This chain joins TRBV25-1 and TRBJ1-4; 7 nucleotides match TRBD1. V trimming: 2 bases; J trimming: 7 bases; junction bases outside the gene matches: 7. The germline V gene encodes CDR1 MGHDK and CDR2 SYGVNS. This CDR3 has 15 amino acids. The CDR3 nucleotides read TGTGCCAGCAGTGAAACCTCGGGACAGTCTGAAAAACTGTTTTTT. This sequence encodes CASSETSGQSEKLFF.

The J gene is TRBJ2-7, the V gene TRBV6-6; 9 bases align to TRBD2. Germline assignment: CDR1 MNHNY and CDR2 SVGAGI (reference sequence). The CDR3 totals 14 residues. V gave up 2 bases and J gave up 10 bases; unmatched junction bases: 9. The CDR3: CASSYAGGMVVQYF. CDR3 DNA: TGTGCCAGCAGTTACGCGGGAGGGATGGTGGTTCAGTACTTC.

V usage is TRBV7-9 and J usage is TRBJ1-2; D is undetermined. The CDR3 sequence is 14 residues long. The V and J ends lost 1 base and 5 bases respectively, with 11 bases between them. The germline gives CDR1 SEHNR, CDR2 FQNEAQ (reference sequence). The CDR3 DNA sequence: TGTGCCAGCAGCTTAGTGGGCGCCCTTTATGGCTACACCTTC. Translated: CASSLVGALYGYTF.